The following is a T cell receptor beta chain sequence with its context. No antigen is known for it. The sample is drawn from a study of cytomegalovirus exposure and HLA in healthy donors. Study-wide findings and caveats: In the 95 to 150 validation repertoires, 85% to 95% of cluster scores exceeded 0, per a later analysis.

TCRdb keeps only in-frame clones here, not all; method: immunoSEQ multiplex PCR. The sample lists about 73,000 clones, approximately 90% occurring once. After removal of 5 bases from V and 5 bases from J, the junction contained 11 bases not matched to a gene. The CDR3 spans 15 residues. CDR1 and CDR2 from the germline V gene are MNHNS and SASEGT. Separate from the approximately 720-subject first cohort was the roughly 130-subject validation cohort, to which the donors belonged. The TCR sequence derives from a woman between 18 and 29 years old in good health and CMV-seropositive. Sequencing was carried out using PBMCs. The chain couples TRBV6-1 to TRBJ2-7; 8 positions match TRBD1. The CDR3 is CASSRPGQGFNEQYF. The CDR3 DNA sequence: TGTGCCAGCAGTCGCCCTGGACAGGGCTTCAACGAGCAGTACTTC.